Below, 22 T cell receptor beta chains from the same sample are listed, as sequenced in a study of OX40 agonist ivuxolimab in advanced cancers. Profiling relied on immunoSEQ multiplex PCR, and the TCRdb table lists in-frame clones only, not all of them. The sample contains over 60,000 clones, 75% to 90% of which appear only once. The material was CD4+ or CD8+ T cells sorted from blood, obtained in a trial of the OX40 agonist ivuxolimab. The receptors stem from an adult with an advanced solid tumor such as melanoma, head and neck, liver or kidney cancer.

The rearrangement links TRBV6-6 to TRBJ2-2; TRBD2 agrees at 7 bases. CDR3 length: 16 residues. Trimming took 2 bases from V and 4 from J; bases not matched to a gene: 7. In germline, CDR1 is MNHNY, CDR2 SVGAGI (reference sequence). The chain's CDR3 is CASSYASGVGTGELFF. The CDR3 DNA follows: TGTGCCAGCAGTTACGCAAGCGGGGTTGGCACCGGGGAGCTGTTTTTT.

The rearrangement joins TRBV7-6 to TRBJ1-2; D uncertain. V was trimmed by 3 bases and J by 2 bases, leaving 7 bases between them. Germline V gene sequence: CDR1 SGHVS, CDR2 FNYEAQ. The CDR3 extends over 13 amino acids. In DNA, the CDR3 is TGTGCCAGCAGCTTGGAAGGGAACTATGGCTACACCTTC. Translated: CASSLEGNYGYTF.

The rearrangement links TRBV5-6 to TRBJ1-6; no firm D call. The germline V gene encodes CDR1 SGHDT and CDR2 YYEEEE. The CDR3 spans 13 residues. Trimming removed 3 bases at V and 10 bases at J, with 11 bases between. CDR3 amino acids: CASSWEERSPLHF. Here the CDR3 DNA reads TGTGCCAGCAGCTGGGAGGAGAGATCACCCCTCCACTTT.

This clone was counted a single time. The V call is TRBV19, the J call TRBJ2-7; D perhaps matches TRBD1 (6 bases). The CDR3 runs 13 residues. Germline V gene lookup returns CDR1 LNHDA and CDR2 SQIVND (reference sequence). Trimming removed 5 bases at V and 2 bases at J, with 10 bases between. The CDR3 DNA reads as TGTGCCAGTAGTGAGGGGGTAGCCTACGAGCAGTACTTC. Its translation: CASSEGVAYEQYF.

The chain employs TRBV6-1 and TRBJ2-1; 8 nucleotides align to TRBD1. Germline values: CDR1 MNHNS, CDR2 SASEGT. V was clipped by 2 bases and J by 5 bases; unmatched bases: 11. CDR3 length equals 17 residues. This CDR3 is CASSEFMTGALNNEQFF. DNA for the CDR3: TGTGCCAGCAGTGAATTTATGACAGGGGCGTTAAACAATGAGCAGTTCTTC.

The V gene is TRBV2, the J gene TRBJ1-6; D remains ambiguous. Trimming stripped 5 bases from V and 4 bases from J, with 12 bases between. The CDR3 is 15 amino acids. Germline CDR1 is SNHLY and CDR2 is FYNNEI. CDR3 DNA: TGTGCCAGCAGTCCTCCTTCACCTTATAATTCACCCCTCCACTTT. The encoded protein is CASSPPSPYNSPLHF.

The rearrangement uses TRBV9 and TRBJ2-5; 13 bases agree with TRBD2. CDR3 length equals 16 residues. J lost 5 bases, V lost 0 bases, and 4 bases had no gene match. Germline CDR1 and CDR2: SGDLS and YYNGEE. This CDR3 is CASSVGTSGGWETQYF. The DNA for the CDR3 is TGTGCCAGCAGCGTAGGGACTAGCGGGGGTTGGGAGACCCAGTACTTC.

The rearrangement joins TRBV11-3 to TRBJ1-2, with D tentatively TRBD1 (5 bases). This CDR3 spans 15 amino acids. V lost 5 bases and J lost 0, with 13 bases in between. CDR1 and CDR2 from the germline V gene are SGHNT and YENEEA. CDR3 sequence: CASSAEQEANYGYTF. The CDR3 region has the DNA TGTGCCAGCAGCGCCGAACAGGAAGCTAACTATGGCTACACCTTC.

The J gene is TRBJ2-4, the V gene TRBV29-1; 11 nucleotides match TRBD1. The CDR3 runs to 15 residues. The V segment lost 5 bases and the J segment 10 bases; nucleotides outside the gene matches: 13. Per the germline V gene, CDR1 is SQVTM and CDR2 is ANQGSEA. The CDR3 protein is CSVRHPGQGVGIQYF. CDR3 nucleotide sequence: TGCAGCGTTAGACACCCGGGACAGGGGGTTGGTATTCAGTACTTC.

The J gene is TRBJ1-5, the V gene TRBV18; 12 bases map to TRBD1. V was pared by 4 bases and J by 6 bases, with 13 bases of the junction left unmatched. Germline loops: CDR1 KGHSH, CDR2 LQKENI. This CDR3 region has 18 residues. The CDR3 region is CASSQSGTGGETGQPQHF. Here the CDR3 DNA reads TGTGCCAGCTCACAATCCGGGACAGGGGGCGAAACGGGTCAGCCCCAGCATTTT.

V and J are TRBV9 and TRBJ1-3; D might be TRBD1 (5 bases). This CDR3 is 16 amino acids long. Germline assignment: CDR1 SGDLS and CDR2 YYNGEE. Trimming shortened V by 4 bases and J by 0 bases, and 14 bases separated the two germline ends. CDR3 sequence reads: CASSLDSYSSGNTIYF. The CDR3 DNA reads as TGTGCCAGCAGCCTCGACAGTTATAGCTCTGGAAACACCATATATTTT. Full variable domain (remainder filled in from reference TRBV9 and TRBJ1-3): DSGVTQTPKHLITATGQRVTLRCSPRSGDLSVYWYQQSLDQGLQFLIQYYNGEERAKGNILERFSAQQFPDLHSELNLSSLELGDSALYFCASSLDSYSSGNTIYFGEGSWLTVV.

The chain recombines TRBV5-1 with TRBJ2-6; 7 positions agree with TRBD1. J lost 2 bases, V lost 0 bases, and 20 bases had no gene match. Germline V gene sequence: CDR1 SGHRS, CDR2 YFSETQ. This CDR3 contains 22 residues. The CDR3 DNA sequence: TGCGCCAGCAGCTTGGCGCCACAGGGGTCAAATCCGTGGCCCACTGGGGCCAACGTCCTGACTTTC. Its protein product is CASSLAPQGSNPWPTGANVLTF. Using reference TRBV5-1 and TRBJ2-6 for the parts outside the CDR3, the full variable domain is KAGVTQTPRYLIKTRGQQVTLSCSPISGHRSVSWYQQTPGQGLQFLFEYFSETQRNKGNFPGRFSGRQFSNSRSEMNVSTLELGDSALYLCASSLAPQGSNPWPTGANVLTFGAGSRLTVL.

The chain is built from TRBV30 and TRBJ2-3, with D possibly TRBD2 on 6 matching bases. Germline lookup yields CDR1 GTSNPN and CDR2 SVGIG (reference sequence). Deletions cut 2 bases from V and 2 bases from J, with 14 bases between. The CDR3 spans 15 residues. CDR3 nucleotide sequence: TGTGCCTGGAGTAAAAGACTAGGGTTCACAGATACGCAGTATTTT. Protein product: CAWSKRLGFTDTQYF.

Regarding this clone: This sample includes further DNA sequences coding for the same CDR3. V usage is TRBV11-2 and J usage is TRBJ2-5; 8 bases match TRBD1. CDR1 SGHAT and CDR2 FQNNGV come from the germline V gene. The CDR3 runs 15 residues. V was clipped by 2 bases and J by 4 bases; unmatched bases: 6. The CDR3: CASSLTQGARETQYF. CDR3 DNA: TGTGCCAGCAGCTTAACGCAGGGGGCGCGAGAGACCCAGTACTTC.

By its share, this clone is medium-sized. The V call is TRBV9, the J call TRBJ1-6; 7 bases match TRBD1. The V gene's germline CDR1 is SGDLS and CDR2 YYNGEE. V dropped 4 bases and J dropped 6; count of bases not matched to a gene: 4. CDR3 length equals 14 residues. The CDR3 loop is CASSQTGFNSPLHF. CDR3 nucleotide sequence: TGTGCCAGCAGCCAGACAGGGTTTAATTCACCCCTCCACTTT.

The CDR3 DNA follows: TGTGCCAGCTATGAGGGGGGTAACACCGGGGAGCTGTTTTTT. Amino acids: CASYEGGNTGELFF. The rearrangement links TRBV28 to TRBJ2-2; possibly TRBD1 or TRBD2 for D (6 bases each). CDR1 is MDHEN and CDR2 is SYDVKM in the germline V gene. CDR3 length: 14 amino acids. Trimming cost V 8 bases and J 2 bases, with 12 bases left between them.

The CDR3: CASSQTGTTEQFF. The DNA of the CDR3 is TGTGCCAGCAGCCAGACTGGGACTACTGAGCAGTTCTTC. V and J are TRBV4-2 and TRBJ2-1, with TRBD2 matching 7 bases. This CDR3 is built from 13 residues. Looked up from germline, CDR1 is LGHNA and CDR2 is YNFKEQ. V lost 3 bases to trimming and J lost 9 bases; unmatched junction nucleotides: 5.

The chain joins TRBV4-2 to TRBJ2-1, with TRBD2 matching over 11 bases. Losses at the gene ends were 2 bases for V and 3 bases for J; bases not matched to a gene: 0. CDR3 length: 15 residues. Germline V gene data show CDR1 as LGHNA and CDR2 as YNFKEQ. For the CDR3, the DNA is TGTGCCAGCAGCCAACTAGCGGGGGGCTACAATGAGCAGTTCTTC. It yields the protein CASSQLAGGYNEQFF.

The rearrangement joins TRBV7-3 to TRBJ2-3, with a weak D call TRBD2 (6 bases). V gave up 1 base and J gave up 6 bases, with 8 bases separating them. The CDR3 covers 13 residues. In germline, CDR1 is SGHTA, CDR2 FQGTGA. CDR3 in DNA: TGTGCCAGCAGCTTAATAGCGGCCGATACGCAGTATTTT. Its translation is CASSLIAADTQYF.

J is TRBJ2-7 and V is TRBV28; 8 bases align to TRBD1. CDR1 is MDHEN and CDR2 is SYDVKM in the germline V gene. J was trimmed by 3 bases and V by 4 bases; bases with no gene match: 8. This CDR3 is built from 15 residues. The CDR3 sequence: CASSWDRRSHYEQYF. The CDR3 nucleotides read TGTGCCAGCAGTTGGGACAGGAGATCCCACTACGAGCAGTACTTC.

This chain joins TRBV10-1 and TRBJ2-2; D is ambiguous. Looked up from germline, CDR1 is WNHNN and CDR2 is SYGVQD (reference sequence). The CDR3 extends over 16 amino acids. Trimming pared 2 bases from V and 1 base from J, leaving 11 bases between. CDR3 DNA sequence: TGCGCCAGCAGTGAGACTCCCCCCGAGAACACCGGGGAGCTGTTTTTT. This translates into CASSETPPENTGELFF.

This clone occurred once. This chain joins TRBV5-1 and TRBJ2-3; 11 bases are shared with TRBD2. V lost 0 bases, J lost 3 bases, and 3 bases stayed unmatched. The CDR3 runs 16 residues. Per germline, CDR1 SGHRS and CDR2 YFSETQ. The CDR3 nucleotides read TGCGCCAGCAGCTTGGACCTAGCGGGGGGAACAGATACGCAGTATTTT. Translated: CASSLDLAGGTDTQYF.